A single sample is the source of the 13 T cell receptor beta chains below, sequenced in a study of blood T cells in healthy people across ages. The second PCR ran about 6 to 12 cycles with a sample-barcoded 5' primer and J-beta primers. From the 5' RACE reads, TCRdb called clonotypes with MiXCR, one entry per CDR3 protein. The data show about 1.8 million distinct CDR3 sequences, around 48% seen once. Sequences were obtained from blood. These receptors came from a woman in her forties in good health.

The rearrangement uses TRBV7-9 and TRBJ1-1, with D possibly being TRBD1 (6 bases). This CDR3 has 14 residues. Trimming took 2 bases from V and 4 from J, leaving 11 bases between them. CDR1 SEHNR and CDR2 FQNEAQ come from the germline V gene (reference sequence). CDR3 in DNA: TGTGCCAGCAGCTTAACAGGGATCCGCACTGAAGCTTTCTTT. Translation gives CASSLTGIRTEAFF.

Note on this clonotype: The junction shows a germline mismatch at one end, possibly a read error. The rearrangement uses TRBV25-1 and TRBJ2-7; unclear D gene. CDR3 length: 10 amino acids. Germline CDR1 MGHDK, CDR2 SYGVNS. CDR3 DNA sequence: TGTGCCGGCAGTCTGAACGAGCAGTACTTC. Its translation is CAGSLNEQYF.

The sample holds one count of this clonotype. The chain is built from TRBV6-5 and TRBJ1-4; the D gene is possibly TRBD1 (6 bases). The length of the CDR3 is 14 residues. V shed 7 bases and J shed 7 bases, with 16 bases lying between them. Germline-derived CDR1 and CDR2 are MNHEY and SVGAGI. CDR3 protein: CASNVGGVGEKLFF. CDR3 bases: TGTGCCAGCAATGTAGGGGGTGTTGGTGAAAAACTGTTTTTT.

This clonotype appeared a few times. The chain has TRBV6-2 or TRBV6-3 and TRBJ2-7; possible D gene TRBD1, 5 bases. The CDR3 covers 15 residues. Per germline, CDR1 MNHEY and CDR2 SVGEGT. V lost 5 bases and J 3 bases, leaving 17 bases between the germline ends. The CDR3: CASSDPSGSYYEQYF. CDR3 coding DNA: TGTGCCAGCAGTGACCCTTCAGGGTCCTACTACGAGCAGTACTTC.

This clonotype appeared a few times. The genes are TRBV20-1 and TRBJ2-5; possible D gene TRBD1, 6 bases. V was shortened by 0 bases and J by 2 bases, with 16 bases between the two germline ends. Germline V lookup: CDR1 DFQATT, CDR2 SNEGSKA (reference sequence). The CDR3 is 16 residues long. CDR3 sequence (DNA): TGCAGTGCTAGAGATGGAAGGACAGCCCCTCAAGAGACCCAGTACTTC. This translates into CSARDGRTAPQETQYF.

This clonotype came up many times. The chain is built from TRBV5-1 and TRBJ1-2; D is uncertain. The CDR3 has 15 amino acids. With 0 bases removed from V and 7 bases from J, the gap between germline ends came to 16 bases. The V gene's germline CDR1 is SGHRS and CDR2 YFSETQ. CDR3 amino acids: CASSLGRNTYRGYTF. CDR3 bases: TGCGCCAGCAGCTTGGGCCGGAACACCTATCGTGGCTACACCTTC.

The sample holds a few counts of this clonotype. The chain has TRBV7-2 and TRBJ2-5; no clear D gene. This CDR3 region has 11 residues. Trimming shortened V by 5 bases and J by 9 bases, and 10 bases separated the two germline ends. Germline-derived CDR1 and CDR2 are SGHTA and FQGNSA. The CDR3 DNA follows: TGTGCCAGCAGCCCCGACTTGGCCCAGTACTTC. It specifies CASSPDLAQYF.

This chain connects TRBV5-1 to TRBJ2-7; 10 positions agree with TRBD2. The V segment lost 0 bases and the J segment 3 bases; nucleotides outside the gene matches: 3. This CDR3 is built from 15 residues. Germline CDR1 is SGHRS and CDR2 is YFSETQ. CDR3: CASSLELAGHYEQYF. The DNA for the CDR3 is TGCGCCAGCAGCTTGGAACTAGCGGGGCACTACGAGCAGTACTTC.

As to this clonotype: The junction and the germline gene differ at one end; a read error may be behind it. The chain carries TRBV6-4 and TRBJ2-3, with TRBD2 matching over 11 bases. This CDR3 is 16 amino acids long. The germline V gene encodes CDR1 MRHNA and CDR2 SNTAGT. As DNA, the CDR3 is TGTACCAGCAGTGTGTTAGCGGGGGGGAATCCAGATACGCAGTATTTT. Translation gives CTSSVLAGGNPDTQYF.

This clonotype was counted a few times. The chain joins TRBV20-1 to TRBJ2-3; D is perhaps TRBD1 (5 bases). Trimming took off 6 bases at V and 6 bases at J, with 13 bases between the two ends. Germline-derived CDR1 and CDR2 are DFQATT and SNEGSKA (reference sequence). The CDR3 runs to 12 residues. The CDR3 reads CSADSLGDTQYF. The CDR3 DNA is TGCAGTGCAGACAGCCTCGGGGATACGCAGTATTTT.

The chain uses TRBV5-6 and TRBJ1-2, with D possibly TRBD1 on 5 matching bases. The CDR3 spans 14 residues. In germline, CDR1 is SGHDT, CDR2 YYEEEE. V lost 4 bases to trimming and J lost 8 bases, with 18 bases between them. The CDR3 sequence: CASSVRGFPSGYTF. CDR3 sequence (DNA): TGTGCCAGCAGCGTGAGGGGATTCCCATCGGGCTACACCTTC. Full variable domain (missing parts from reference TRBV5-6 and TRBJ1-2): DAGVTQSPTHLIKTRGQQVTLRCSPKSGHDTVSWYQQALGQGPQFIFQYYEEEERQRGNFPDRFSGHQFPNYSSELNVNALLLGDSALYLCASSVRGFPSGYTFGSGTRLTVV.

The CDR3 coding sequence is TGTGCCACACTGGGGAGGGATGACTATGGCTACACCTTC. Translation gives CATLGRDDYGYTF. The chain employs TRBV12-3 or TRBV12-4 and TRBJ1-2; D remains ambiguous. The CDR3 has 13 residues. V was pared by 10 bases and J by 3 bases, with 15 bases between.

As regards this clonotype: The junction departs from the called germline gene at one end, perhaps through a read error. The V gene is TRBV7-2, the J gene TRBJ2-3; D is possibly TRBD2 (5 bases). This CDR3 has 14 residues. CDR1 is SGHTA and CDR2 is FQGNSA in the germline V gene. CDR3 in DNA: TGTGCCAGCAGCTTATCGACGGGGTCGGATACGCTGTATTTT. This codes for CASSLSTGSDTLYF.